The 14 T cell receptor beta chains below come from one sample, sequenced in a study of metastatic and nonmetastatic thyroid tumors. Before thyroid surgery, none of the patients had received any treatment. TCRdb reanalyzed the PCR reads via MiXCR. The sample has about 82,000 clones; around 12% are singletons. The sequenced sample consisted of tumor tissue. Every receptor here comes from a female donor with papillary thyroid cancer or a benign thyroid nodule (not recorded which). Some clones in this sample may be carry-over from other donors' samples.

This clone appeared many times. V usage is TRBV30 and J usage is TRBJ2-7, with D possibly being TRBD1 or TRBD2 (5 bases each). CDR3 size: 17 residues. Germline lookup yields CDR1 GTSNPN and CDR2 SVGIG (reference sequence). Trimming left V 0 bases short and J 0 bases short, with 18 bases between. For the CDR3, the DNA is TGTGCCTGGAGTGTAAGTAGGGTCCGGGGACCCTCCTACGAGCAGTACTTC. Its protein product is CAWSVSRVRGPSYEQYF.

As regards this clone: A much larger clonotype is one base distant, so this may be a read error. V is TRBV19 and J is TRBJ2-1, with TRBD2 identical over 7 bases. Trimming cost V 8 bases and J 6 bases; bases outside gene matches: 10. CDR3 size: 14 residues. Germline assignment: CDR1 LNHDA and CDR2 SQIVND (reference sequence). The CDR3 DNA reads as TGTGCCAGTCAAGGGACTATCGGGAGCAATGAGCAGTTCTTC. Translating it yields CASQGTIGSNEQFF.

About this clone: One junction end disagrees with the germline gene, perhaps due to a read error. The chain has TRBV6-1 and TRBJ2-6; D possibly corresponds to TRBD2 (6 bases). The CDR3 is 17 residues long. The germline V gene has CDR1 MNHNS and CDR2 SASEGT. Written as DNA, the CDR3 is TGTGCCAGCAGTCCGGGAAAGGGACTCTCTGGGGACAACGTCCTGACTTTC. Protein product: CASSPGKGLSGDNVLTF.

In the case of this clone: A much bigger clone sits one base away, suggesting this may be a read error. The rearrangement joins TRBV12-5 to TRBJ1-1; 7 bases are a match to TRBD1. This CDR3 has 17 amino acids. The J segment lost 0 bases and the V segment lost 10 bases, leaving 17 bases of the junction unmatched. The germline gives CDR1 LGHNT, CDR2 FRNRAP. The CDR3: CAIALIRDSIMNTEAFF. The CDR3 DNA is TGTGCTATTGCCCTGATACGGGACAGCATAATGAACACTGAAGCTTTCTTT.

Worth noting for this clone: This may arise from a read error, as a much more abundant clone is one base away. This specimen includes other DNA sequences encoding the same CDR3. This chain joins TRBV19 and TRBJ2-3, with D maybe TRBD1 (6 bases). CDR1 LNHDA and CDR2 SQIVND come from the germline V gene (reference sequence). The CDR3 covers 14 residues. V lost 5 bases, J lost 6 bases, and 15 bases lay in between. The CDR3 loop is CASSLSLGADTQYF. The DNA for the CDR3 is TGTGCCAGTAGTCTCTCCCTGGGGGCGGATACGCAGTATTTT.

This clone was observed at least ten times. CDR3 DNA sequence: TGTGCCAGCAGACCGGGCGGGAGGGCCGAGGAGACCCAGTACTTC. Residues: CASRPGGRAEETQYF. This chain joins TRBV12-3 or TRBV12-4 and TRBJ2-5; the match to TRBD2 covers 9 bases. Unmatched junction bases numbered 10, after V lost 6 bases and J lost 5 bases. The CDR3 extends over 15 amino acids.

At least ten counts were recorded for this clone. The CDR3 coding sequence is TGTGCCAGCAGCCAAGATCGCGGGTTGACAGATACGCAGTATTTT. It specifies CASSQDRGLTDTQYF. This rearrangement joins TRBV3-1 to TRBJ2-3; D is perhaps TRBD2 (5 bases). Germline V gene data show CDR1 as LGHDT and CDR2 as YNNKEL (reference sequence). Trimming cost V 0 bases and J 3 bases, with 10 bases left between them. There are 15 residues in the CDR3.

There are a few counts of this clone. The V gene is TRBV28, the J gene TRBJ1-5; no clear D gene. The CDR3 contains 16 residues. Trimming removed 3 bases at V and 6 bases at J, with 18 bases between. Germline-derived CDR1 and CDR2 are MDHEN and SYDVKM. The CDR3 DNA reads as TGTGCCAGCAGTTTCTTCTCGACTTGGGGAGGTCAGCCCCAGCATTTT. It yields the protein CASSFFSTWGGQPQHF.

The J gene is TRBJ2-2, the V gene TRBV5-4, with D possibly being TRBD2 (6 bases). CDR3 size: 13 residues. Germline-derived CDR1 and CDR2 are SGHNT and YYREEE (reference sequence). V was trimmed by 4 bases and J by 6 bases, leaving 10 bases between them. CDR3 bases: TGTGCCAGCAGCCCCTGGGAGGCCGGGGAGCTGTTTTTT. Encoded protein: CASSPWEAGELFF.

This clone was counted ten times or more. The same CDR3 also results from other DNA sequences found in this sample. The chain recombines TRBV28 with TRBJ2-7; TRBD1 is a possible D gene (8 bases). The CDR3 covers 15 residues. Germline V CDR1 and CDR2: MDHEN, SYDVKM. V shed 4 bases and J shed 3 bases, with 16 bases lying between them. CDR3 sequence (DNA): TGTGCCAGCAGTTCCCGGACAGGGAGGGTCTACGAGCAGTACTTC. It is translated as CASSSRTGRVYEQYF.

This clone was found many times. The V call is TRBV27, the J call TRBJ2-1; D might be TRBD2 (6 bases). Deletions cut 6 bases from V and 6 bases from J, with 18 bases between. Germline CDR1 and CDR2: MNHEY and SMNVEV (reference sequence). This CDR3 has 15 amino acids. The CDR3 nucleotides read TGTGCCAGCAGACCAACTAGCCGGAGTGGCAATGAGCAGTTCTTC. Its translation is CASRPTSRSGNEQFF.

Details on this clone: This may be a read error: a much more frequent sequence differs by one nucleotide. The chain uses TRBV20-1 and TRBJ2-1; tentatively, D is TRBD1 (5 bases). The germline V gene encodes CDR1 DFQATT and CDR2 SNEGSKA (reference sequence). This CDR3 has 15 residues. With 6 bases removed from V and 4 bases from J, the gap between germline ends came to 19 bases. The CDR3 region is CSARTVAAGYNEQFF. Here the CDR3 DNA reads TGCAGTGCCCGAACAGTGGCGGCAGGGTACAATGAGCAGTTCTTC.

V and J are TRBV27 and TRBJ2-2; D not certain. The length of the CDR3 is 15 residues. Germline V gene sequence: CDR1 MNHEY, CDR2 SMNVEV (reference sequence). Trimming cost V 6 bases and J 0 bases, with 11 bases left between them. The chain's CDR3 is CASRPWSSNTGELFF. CDR3 nucleotide sequence: TGTGCCAGCAGACCGTGGTCCTCGAACACCGGGGAGCTGTTTTTT.

This clone was found many times. The chain employs TRBV5-1 and TRBJ1-1, with D possibly TRBD1 on 5 matching bases. CDR1 is SGHRS, CDR2 YFSETQ, per germline. The CDR3 is 13 residues long. The V gene lost 0 bases and the J gene lost 7 bases, with 10 bases spanning the gap. CDR3 coding DNA: TGCGCCAGCAGCTTGGAAGGGGCCGGTGAAGCTTTCTTT. Its translation: CASSLEGAGEAFF.